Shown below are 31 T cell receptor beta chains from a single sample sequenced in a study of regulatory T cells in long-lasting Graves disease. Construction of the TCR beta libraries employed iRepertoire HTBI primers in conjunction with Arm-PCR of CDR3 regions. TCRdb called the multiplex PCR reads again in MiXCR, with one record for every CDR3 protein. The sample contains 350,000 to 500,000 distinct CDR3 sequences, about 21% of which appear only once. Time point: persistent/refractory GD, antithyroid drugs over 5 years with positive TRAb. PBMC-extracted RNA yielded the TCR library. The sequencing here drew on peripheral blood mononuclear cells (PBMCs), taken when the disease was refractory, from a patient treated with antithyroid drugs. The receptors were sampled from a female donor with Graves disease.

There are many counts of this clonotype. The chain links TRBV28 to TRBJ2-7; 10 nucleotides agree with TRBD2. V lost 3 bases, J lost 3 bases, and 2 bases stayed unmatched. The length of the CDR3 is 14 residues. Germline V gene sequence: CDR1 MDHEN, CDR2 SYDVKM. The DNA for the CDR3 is TGTGCCAGCAGTTTCCGGACTAGCGGCTACGAGCAGTACTTC. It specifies CASSFRTSGYEQYF.

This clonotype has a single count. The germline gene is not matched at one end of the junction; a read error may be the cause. CDR3: CASSLAVLLPQEAQYF. DNA of the CDR3: TGTGCCAGCAGCCTCGCGGTTCTTCTGCCACAAGAGGCCCAGTACTTC. J is TRBJ2-5 and V is TRBV7-2; no reliable D call. The CDR3 covers 16 residues. Germline V gives CDR1 SGHTA, CDR2 FQGNSA.

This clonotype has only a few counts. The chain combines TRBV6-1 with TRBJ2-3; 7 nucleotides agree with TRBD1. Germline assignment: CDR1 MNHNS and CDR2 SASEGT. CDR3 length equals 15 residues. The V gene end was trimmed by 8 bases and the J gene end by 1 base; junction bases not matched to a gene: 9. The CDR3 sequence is CASLRQGGGTDTQYF. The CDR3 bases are TGTGCCAGCCTGCGACAGGGTGGGGGCACAGATACGCAGTATTTT.

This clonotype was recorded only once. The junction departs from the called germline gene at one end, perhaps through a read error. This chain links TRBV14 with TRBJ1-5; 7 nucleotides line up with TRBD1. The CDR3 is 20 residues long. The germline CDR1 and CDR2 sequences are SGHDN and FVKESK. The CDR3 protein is CASSQDQAGTESYSNRPQHF. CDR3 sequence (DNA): TGTGCCAGCAGCCAAGATCAAGCCGGGACAGAAAGTTATAGCAATCGGCCCCAGCATTTT.

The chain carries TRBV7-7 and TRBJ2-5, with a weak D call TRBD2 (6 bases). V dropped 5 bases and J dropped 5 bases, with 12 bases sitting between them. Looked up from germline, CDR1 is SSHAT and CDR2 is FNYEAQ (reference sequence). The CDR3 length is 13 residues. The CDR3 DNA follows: TGTGCCAGCAGCCGGGGACTGATGGAGACCCAGTACTTC. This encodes CASSRGLMETQYF.

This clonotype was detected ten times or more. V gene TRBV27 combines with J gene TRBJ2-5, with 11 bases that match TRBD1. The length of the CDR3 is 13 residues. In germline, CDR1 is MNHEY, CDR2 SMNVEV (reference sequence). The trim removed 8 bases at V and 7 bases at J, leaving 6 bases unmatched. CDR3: CASRPGTGGTQYF. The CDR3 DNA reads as TGTGCCAGCCGTCCCGGGACAGGGGGGACCCAGTACTTC.

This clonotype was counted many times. CDR3 coding DNA: TGTGCCAGCAGTTTAGCAGGGCTCAGGGAAAAACTGTTTTTT. As protein: CASSLAGLREKLFF. The chain recombines TRBV28 with TRBJ1-4; tentatively, D is TRBD1 (5 bases). This CDR3 comprises 14 residues. Germline-derived CDR1 and CDR2 are MDHEN and SYDVKM. V dropped 2 bases and J dropped 8 bases, with 12 bases sitting between them.

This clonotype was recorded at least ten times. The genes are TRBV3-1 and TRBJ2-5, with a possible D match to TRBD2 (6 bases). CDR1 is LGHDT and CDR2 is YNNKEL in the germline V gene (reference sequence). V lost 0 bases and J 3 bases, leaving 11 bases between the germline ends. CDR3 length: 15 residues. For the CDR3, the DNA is TGTGCCAGCAGCCAAGAGCCACTAGCAGAAGAGACCCAGTACTTC. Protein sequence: CASSQEPLAEETQYF.

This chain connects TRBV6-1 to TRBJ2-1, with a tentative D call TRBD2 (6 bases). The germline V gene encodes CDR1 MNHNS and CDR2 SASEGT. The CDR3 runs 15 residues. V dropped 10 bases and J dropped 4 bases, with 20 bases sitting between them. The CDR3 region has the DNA TGTGCCAACAGCCGGACGGCCGGGAGTTACAATGAGCAGTTCTTC. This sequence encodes CANSRTAGSYNEQFF.

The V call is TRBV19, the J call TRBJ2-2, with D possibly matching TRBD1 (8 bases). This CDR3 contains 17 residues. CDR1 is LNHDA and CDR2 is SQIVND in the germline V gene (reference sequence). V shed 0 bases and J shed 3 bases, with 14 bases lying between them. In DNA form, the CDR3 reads TGTGCCAGTAGTATAGATCGGACAGGGAGGGACACCGGGGAGCTGTTTTTT. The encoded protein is CASSIDRTGRDTGELFF. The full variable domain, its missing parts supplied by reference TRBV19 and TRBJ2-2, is DGGITQSPKYLFRKEGQNVTLSCEQNLNHDAMYWYRQDPGQGLRLIYYSQIVNDFQKGDIAEGYSVSREKKESFPLTVTSAQKNPTAFYLCASSIDRTGRDTGELFFGEGSRLTVL.

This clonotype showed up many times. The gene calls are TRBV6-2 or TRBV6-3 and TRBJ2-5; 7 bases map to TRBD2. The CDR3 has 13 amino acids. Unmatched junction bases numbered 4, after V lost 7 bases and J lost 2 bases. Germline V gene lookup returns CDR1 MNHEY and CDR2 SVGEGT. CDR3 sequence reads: CASTGGWQETQYF. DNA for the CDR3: TGTGCCAGCACGGGGGGATGGCAAGAGACCCAGTACTTC.

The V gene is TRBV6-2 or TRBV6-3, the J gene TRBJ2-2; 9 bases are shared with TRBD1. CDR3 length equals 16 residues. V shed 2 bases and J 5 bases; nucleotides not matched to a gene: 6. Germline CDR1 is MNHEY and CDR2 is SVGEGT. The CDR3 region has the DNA TGTGCCAGCAGTTACCTGGGACAGGGACCGACCGGGGAGCTGTTTTTT. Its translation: CASSYLGQGPTGELFF.

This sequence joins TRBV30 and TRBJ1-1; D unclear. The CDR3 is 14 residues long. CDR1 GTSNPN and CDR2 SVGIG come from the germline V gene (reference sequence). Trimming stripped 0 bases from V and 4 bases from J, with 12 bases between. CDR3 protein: CAWSVRTAGTEAFF. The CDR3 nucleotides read TGTGCCTGGAGTGTGAGGACGGCGGGCACTGAAGCTTTCTTT.

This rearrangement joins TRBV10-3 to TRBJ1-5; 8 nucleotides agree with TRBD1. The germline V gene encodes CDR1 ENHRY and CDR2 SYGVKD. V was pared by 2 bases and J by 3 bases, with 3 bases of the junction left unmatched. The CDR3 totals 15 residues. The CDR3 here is CAISERTGHNQPQHF. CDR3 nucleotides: TGTGCCATCAGTGAGAGGACAGGGCACAATCAGCCCCAGCATTTT.

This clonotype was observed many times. CDR3 DNA sequence: TGTGCCAGCAGTTCCGTCCCTCGAGGGAGAACTGAAGCTTTCTTT. The encoded protein is CASSSVPRGRTEAFF. The chain is built from TRBV12-3 or TRBV12-4 and TRBJ1-1; D uncertain. This CDR3 region has 15 residues. V lost 4 bases, J lost 5 bases, and 17 bases lay in between.

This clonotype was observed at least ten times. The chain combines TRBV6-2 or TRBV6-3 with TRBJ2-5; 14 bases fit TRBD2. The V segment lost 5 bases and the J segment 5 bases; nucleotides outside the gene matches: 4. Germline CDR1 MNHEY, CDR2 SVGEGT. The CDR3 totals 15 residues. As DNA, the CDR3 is TGTGCCAGCAGTATGGGACTAGCGGGAGCCGAGACCCAGTACTTC. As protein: CASSMGLAGAETQYF.

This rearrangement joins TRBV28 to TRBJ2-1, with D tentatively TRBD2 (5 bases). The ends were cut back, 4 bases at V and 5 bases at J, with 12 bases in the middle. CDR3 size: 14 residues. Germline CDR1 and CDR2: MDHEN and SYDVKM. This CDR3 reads CASSYGEPDNEQFF. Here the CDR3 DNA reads TGTGCCAGCAGTTATGGGGAGCCTGACAATGAGCAGTTCTTC.

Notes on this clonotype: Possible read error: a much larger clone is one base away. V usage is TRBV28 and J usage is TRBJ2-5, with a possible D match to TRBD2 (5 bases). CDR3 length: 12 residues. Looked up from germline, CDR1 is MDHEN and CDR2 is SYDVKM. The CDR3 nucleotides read TGTGTCAGCGGTGGTCGGCAAGAGACCCAGTACTTC. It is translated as CVSGGRQETQYF. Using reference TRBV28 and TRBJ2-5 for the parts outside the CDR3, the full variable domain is DVKVTQSSRYLVKRTGEKVFLECVQDMDHENMFWYRQDPGLGLRLIYFSYDVKMKEKGDIPEGYSVSREKKERFSLILESASTNQTSMYLCVSGGRQETQYFGPGTRLLVL.

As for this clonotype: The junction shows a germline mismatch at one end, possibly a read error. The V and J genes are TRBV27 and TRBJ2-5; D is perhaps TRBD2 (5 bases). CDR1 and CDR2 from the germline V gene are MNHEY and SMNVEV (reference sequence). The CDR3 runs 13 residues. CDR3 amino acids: CAGSLGAWETQYF. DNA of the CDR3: TGTGCCGGCAGCCTGGGAGCTTGGGAGACCCAGTACTTC.

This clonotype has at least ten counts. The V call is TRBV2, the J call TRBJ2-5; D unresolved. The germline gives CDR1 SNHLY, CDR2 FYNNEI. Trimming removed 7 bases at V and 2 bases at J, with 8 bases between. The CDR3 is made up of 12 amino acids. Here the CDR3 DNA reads TGTGCCAGCATGCCCTCTCAAGAGACCCAGTACTTC. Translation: CASMPSQETQYF.

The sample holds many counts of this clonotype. CDR3 sequence: CASTLPRGWFHEKLFF. In nucleotides, the CDR3 is TGTGCCAGCACCTTACCCAGGGGATGGTTTCATGAAAAACTGTTTTTT. The chain carries TRBV28 and TRBJ1-4; D might be TRBD1 (6 bases). V lost 7 bases, J lost 6 bases, and 21 bases lay in between. Germline lookup yields CDR1 MDHEN and CDR2 SYDVKM. The CDR3 extends over 16 amino acids.

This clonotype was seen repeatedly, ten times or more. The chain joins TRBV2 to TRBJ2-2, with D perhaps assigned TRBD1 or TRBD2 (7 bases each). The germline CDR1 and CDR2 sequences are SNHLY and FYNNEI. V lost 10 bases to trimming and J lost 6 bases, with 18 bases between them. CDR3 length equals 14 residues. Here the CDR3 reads CATLDREGAGELFF. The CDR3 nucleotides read TGTGCCACCTTAGACAGGGAGGGTGCCGGGGAGCTGTTTTTT.

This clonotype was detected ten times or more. CDR3 sequence: CASSYSTGTGIIAGNSPLHF. DNA of the CDR3: TGTGCCAGCAGTTACTCGACGGGGACAGGGATTATCGCGGGGAATTCACCCCTCCACTTT. The V call is TRBV6-5, the J call TRBJ1-6; 9 bases line up with TRBD1. V lost 0 bases, J lost 7 bases, and 16 bases stayed unmatched. Germline CDR1 reads MNHEY; CDR2 reads SVGAGI. The CDR3 is made up of 20 amino acids.

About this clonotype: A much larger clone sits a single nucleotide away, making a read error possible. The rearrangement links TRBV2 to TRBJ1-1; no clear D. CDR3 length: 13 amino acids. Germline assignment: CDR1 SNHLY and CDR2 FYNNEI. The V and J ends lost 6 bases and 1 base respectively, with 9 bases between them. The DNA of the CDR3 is TGTGCCAGCAGCTACAGACAGAACACTGAAGCTTTCTTT. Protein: CASSYRQNTEAFF.

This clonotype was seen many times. CDR3 region: CASNPGQAYEQYF. In nucleotides, the CDR3 is TGTGCCAGCAATCCGGGACAGGCCTACGAGCAGTACTTC. The chain has TRBV12-3 or TRBV12-4 and TRBJ2-7; 8 bases are shared with TRBD1. This CDR3 contains 13 residues. The J segment lost 2 bases and the V segment lost 7 bases, leaving 4 bases of the junction unmatched.

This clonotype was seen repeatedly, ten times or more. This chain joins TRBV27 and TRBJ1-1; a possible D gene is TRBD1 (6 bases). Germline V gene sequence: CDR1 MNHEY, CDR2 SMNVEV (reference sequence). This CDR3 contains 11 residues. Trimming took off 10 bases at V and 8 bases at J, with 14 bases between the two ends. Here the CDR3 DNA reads TGTGCCACCCAAACAGGGACCGAAGCTTTCTTT. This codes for CATQTGTEAFF.

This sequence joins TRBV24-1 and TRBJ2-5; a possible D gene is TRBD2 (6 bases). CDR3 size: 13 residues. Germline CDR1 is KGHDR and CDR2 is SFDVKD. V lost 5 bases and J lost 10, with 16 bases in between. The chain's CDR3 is CATSGGTLRDQYF. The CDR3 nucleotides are TGTGCCACCAGTGGTGGGACCCTGCGGGACCAGTACTTC.

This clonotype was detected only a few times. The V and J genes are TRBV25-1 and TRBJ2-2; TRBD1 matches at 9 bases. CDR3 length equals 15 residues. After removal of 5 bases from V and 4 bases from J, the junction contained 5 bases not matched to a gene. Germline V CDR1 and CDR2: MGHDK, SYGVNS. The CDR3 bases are TGTGCCAGCAGTCTTTGGGACAGGGCCACCGGGGAGCTGTTTTTT. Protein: CASSLWDRATGELFF.

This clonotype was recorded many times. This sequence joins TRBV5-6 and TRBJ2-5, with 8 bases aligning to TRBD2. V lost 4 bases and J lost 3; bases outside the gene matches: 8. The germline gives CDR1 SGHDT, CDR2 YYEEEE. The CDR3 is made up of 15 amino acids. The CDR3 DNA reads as TGTGCCAGCAGCGGTATAGCGGGATTAGAAGAGACCCAGTACTTC. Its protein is CASSGIAGLEETQYF.

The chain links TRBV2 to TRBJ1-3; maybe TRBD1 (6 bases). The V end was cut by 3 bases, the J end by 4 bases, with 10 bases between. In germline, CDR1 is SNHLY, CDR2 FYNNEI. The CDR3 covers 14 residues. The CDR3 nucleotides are TGTGCCAGCAGTGAGGGGGGCTTCGGAAACACCATATATTTT. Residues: CASSEGGFGNTIYF.

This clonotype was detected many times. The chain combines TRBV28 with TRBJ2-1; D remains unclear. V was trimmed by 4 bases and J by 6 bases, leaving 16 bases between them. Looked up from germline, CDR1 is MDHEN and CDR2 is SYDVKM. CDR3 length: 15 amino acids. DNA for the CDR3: TGTGCCAGCAGTTCGCCCGGCTACAATCCCAATGAGCAGTTCTTC. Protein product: CASSSPGYNPNEQFF. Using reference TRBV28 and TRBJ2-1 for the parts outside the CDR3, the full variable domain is DVKVTQSSRYLVKRTGEKVFLECVQDMDHENMFWYRQDPGLGLRLIYFSYDVKMKEKGDIPEGYSVSREKKERFSLILESASTNQTSMYLCASSSPGYNPNEQFFGPGTRLTVL.